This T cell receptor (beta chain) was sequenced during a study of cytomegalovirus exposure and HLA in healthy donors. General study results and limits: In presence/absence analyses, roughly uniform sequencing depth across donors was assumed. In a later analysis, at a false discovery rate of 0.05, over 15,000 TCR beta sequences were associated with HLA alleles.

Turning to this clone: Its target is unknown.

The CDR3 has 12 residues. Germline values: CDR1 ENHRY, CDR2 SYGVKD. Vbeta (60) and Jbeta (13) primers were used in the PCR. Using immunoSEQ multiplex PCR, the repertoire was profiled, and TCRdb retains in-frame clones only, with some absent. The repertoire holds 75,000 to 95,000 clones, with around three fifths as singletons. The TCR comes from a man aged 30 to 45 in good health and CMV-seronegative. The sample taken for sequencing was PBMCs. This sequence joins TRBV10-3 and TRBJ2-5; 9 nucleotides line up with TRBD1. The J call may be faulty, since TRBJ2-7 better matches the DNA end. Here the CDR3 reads CASQGDRAEQYF. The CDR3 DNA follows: TGTGCCTCACAAGGGGACAGGGCCGAGCAGTACTTC.